One and the same sample provided the 28 T cell receptor beta chains below, sequenced in a study of T-cell reconstitution after alpha-beta-depleted transplantation in children. Preparation of the TCRbeta library was carried out with unique molecular identifiers. Using its own MiXCR run on the PCR reads, TCRdb lists one record per CDR3 protein. The sample lists over 80,000 distinct CDR3 sequences; 23% were seen once. The sequenced sample was PBMCs, obtained before TCRalphabeta/CD19-depleted stem cell transplant. Source of these receptors: a boy between 2 and 10 years old with acute lymphoblastic leukemia, due to receive a stem cell transplant.

Concerning this clonotype itself: Sequence at one end of the junction differs from germline and may be a read error. The chain links TRBV19 to TRBJ2-7; TRBD2 aligns across 7 bases. Germline CDR1 and CDR2: LNHDA and SQIVND (reference sequence). There are 14 residues in the CDR3. Written as DNA, the CDR3 is TGTGCCACTAGTCGGTCTAGCGGCTCCTACGAGCAGTACTTC. As protein: CATSRSSGSYEQYF.

The chain employs TRBV12-3 or TRBV12-4 and TRBJ2-5; D is possibly TRBD2 (6 bases). CDR3 length: 14 residues. The V end lost 5 bases, the J end lost 2 bases, and 12 bases lay between the germline ends. The CDR3 DNA reads TGTGCCAGCAGTCCCCGACGGGGGCAAGAGACCCAGTACTTC. It specifies CASSPRRGQETQYF.

This clonotype was seen more than once but under ten times. V and J are TRBV11-2 and TRBJ2-7; 9 bases align to TRBD1. The junction had 8 bases not matched to a gene; V was cut back by 3 bases and J by 2 bases. CDR1 is SGHAT, CDR2 FQNNGV, per germline. The CDR3 contains 16 residues. The CDR3 spells CASSFYRGPNPYEQYF. The CDR3 nucleotides read TGTGCCAGCAGCTTTTACAGGGGGCCTAACCCCTACGAGCAGTACTTC. Full variable domain (outside the CDR3, taken from reference TRBV11-2 and TRBJ2-7): EAGVAQSPRYKIIEKRQSVAFWCNPISGHATLYWYQQILGQGPKLLIQFQNNGVVDDSQLPKDRFSAERLKGVDSTLKIQPAKLEDSAVYLCASSFYRGPNPYEQYFGPGTRLTVT.

For the CDR3, the DNA is TGTGCCAGCAGTGAATCACGTACCAGGGGAGATTCACCCCTCCACTTT. It encodes CASSESRTRGDSPLHF. The genes are TRBV6-1 and TRBJ1-6; D possibly corresponds to TRBD1 (6 bases). Trimming cost V 2 bases and J 8 bases, with 16 bases left between them. The CDR3 consists of 16 residues. CDR1 and CDR2 (germline): MNHNS, SASEGT.

This chain uses TRBV10-2 with TRBJ2-7; a possible D gene is TRBD2 (6 bases). Trimming left V 7 bases short and J 5 bases short, with 18 bases between. Germline V CDR1 and CDR2: WSHSY, SAAADI. This CDR3 contains 14 residues. CDR3 loop: CASKGSGGDDEQYF. The DNA of the CDR3 is TGCGCCAGCAAGGGCAGCGGAGGGGATGACGAGCAGTACTTC.

This clonotype was seen ten or more times. The chain joins TRBV5-1 to TRBJ1-2; D not resolved. V shed 4 bases and J shed 8 bases, with 18 bases lying between them. Germline-derived CDR1 and CDR2 are SGHRS and YFSETQ. There are 14 residues in the CDR3. CDR3 sequence: CASSREESGYGYTF. As DNA, the CDR3 is TGCGCCAGCAGCCGGGAGGAGTCGGGGTACGGCTACACCTTC.

A few counts support this clonotype. The J gene is TRBJ2-3, the V gene TRBV20-1; D is possibly TRBD2 (5 bases). Germline CDR1 DFQATT, CDR2 SNEGSKA (reference sequence). V lost 4 bases and J lost 6, with 23 bases in between. The CDR3 is 16 amino acids. The DNA for the CDR3 is TGCAGTGCTACACCCCGAGAGCGGTGGAATGGGGATACGCAGTATTTT. As protein: CSATPRERWNGDTQYF.

In its sample, this clonotype was seen many times. The V gene is TRBV5-1, the J gene TRBJ2-7; D is undetermined. Trimming cost V 4 bases and J 2 bases, with 16 bases left between them. The germline V gene encodes CDR1 SGHRS and CDR2 YFSETQ. The CDR3 runs to 15 residues. CDR3 coding DNA: TGCGCCAGCAGCCAGGATTACAGTCGAACCTACGAGCAGTACTTC. It yields the protein CASSQDYSRTYEQYF.

This clonotype was found a few times. The gene calls are TRBV5-1 and TRBJ1-2; D is possibly TRBD1 (5 bases). This CDR3 is 14 amino acids long. CDR1 is SGHRS and CDR2 is YFSETQ in the germline V gene. Trimming took off 4 bases at V and 7 bases at J, with 17 bases between the two ends. The CDR3 DNA reads TGCGCCAGCAGCGGAGGGGCAATTACGGGTGGCTACACCTTC. This sequence encodes CASSGGAITGGYTF.

The chain uses TRBV4-1 and TRBJ2-7, with unresolved D. The CDR3 length is 15 residues. The germline V gene has CDR1 MGHRA and CDR2 YSYEKL. V lost 1 base and J lost 2, with 12 bases in between. The CDR3 loop reads CASSQAPVYPYEQYF. CDR3 sequence (DNA): TGCGCCAGCAGCCAAGCACCGGTGTACCCCTACGAGCAGTACTTC.

This chain connects TRBV12-3 or TRBV12-4 to TRBJ2-1; TRBD1 aligns across 9 bases. The V and J ends lost 0 bases and 7 bases, in that order; junction bases with no gene match: 7. The CDR3 length is 16 residues. CDR3 loop: CASSLAGTGTFNEQFF. As DNA, the CDR3 is TGTGCCAGCAGTTTAGCCGGGACAGGGACCTTTAATGAGCAGTTCTTC.

This chain uses TRBV12-3 or TRBV12-4 with TRBJ1-5; tentative D call: TRBD1 (6 bases). This CDR3 spans 14 amino acids. Trimming shortened V by 5 bases and J by 0 bases, and 8 bases separated the two germline ends. For the CDR3, the DNA is TGTGCCAGCAGTCTGACAGGTAGCAATCAGCCCCAGCATTTT. It encodes CASSLTGSNQPQHF.

This clonotype has only a few counts. V is TRBV5-1 and J is TRBJ2-7; unclear D gene. Germline V gene sequence: CDR1 SGHRS, CDR2 YFSETQ. The length of the CDR3 is 14 residues. The germline V and J ends were trimmed by 5 bases and 2 bases, with 14 bases remaining between them. The CDR3 sequence: CASRSPKTPYEQYF. Written as DNA, the CDR3 is TGCGCCAGCAGATCTCCGAAGACCCCCTACGAGCAGTACTTC.

The chain is built from TRBV5-1 and TRBJ1-1, with D uncertain. V gave up 2 bases and J gave up 0 bases, with 8 bases separating them. Germline CDR1 is SGHRS and CDR2 is YFSETQ. This CDR3 has 14 amino acids. The CDR3 sequence is CASSLRQLNTEAFF. CDR3 nucleotides: TGCGCCAGCAGCTTACGGCAGCTGAACACTGAAGCTTTCTTT.

The chain is built from TRBV7-3 and TRBJ2-1; D is unclear. CDR1 is SGHTA, CDR2 FQGTGA, per germline. The ends were cut back, 1 base at V and 4 bases at J, with 5 bases in the middle. The CDR3 has 13 residues. The CDR3 sequence: CASSLSTYNEQFF. CDR3 sequence (DNA): TGTGCCAGCAGCTTAAGCACATACAATGAGCAGTTCTTC. The variable domain in full, completed from reference TRBV7-3 and TRBJ2-1, reads GAGVSQTPSNKVTEKGKYVELRCDPISGHTALYWYRQSLGQGPEFLIYFQGTGAADDSGLPNDRFFAVRPEGSVSTLKIQRTERGDSAVYLCASSLSTYNEQFFGPGTRLTVL.

The chain has TRBV20-1 and TRBJ2-5, with 10 bases matching TRBD2. Germline V gene data show CDR1 as DFQATT and CDR2 as SNEGSKA (reference sequence). The ends lost 5 bases at V and 5 bases at J; junction bases unmatched: 5. The CDR3 consists of 13 residues. The CDR3 nucleotides are TGCAGTGCTGCTGAGGGACTAGCGGAGACCCAGTACTTC. It encodes CSAAEGLAETQYF.

This clonotype was observed a handful of times. V gene TRBV27 combines with J gene TRBJ1-1; a possible D gene is TRBD1 (6 bases). In germline, CDR1 is MNHEY, CDR2 SMNVEV (reference sequence). The CDR3 contains 17 residues. Trimming removed 5 bases from V and 0 bases from J, with 19 bases in between. The CDR3 sequence: CASSPGGQGFMNTEAFF. The CDR3 coding sequence is TGTGCCAGCAGTCCGGGGGGGCAGGGCTTCATGAACACTGAAGCTTTCTTT.

The chain links TRBV20-1 to TRBJ2-1; 7 bases fit TRBD1. Germline CDR1 reads DFQATT; CDR2 reads SNEGSKA (reference sequence). The CDR3 consists of 14 residues. With 3 bases clipped from V and 8 bases from J, the junction kept 10 bases outside the gene matches. The CDR3 DNA reads TGCAGTGCTAGTTCACCGACAGGGATGGATGAGCAGTTCTTC. Protein product: CSASSPTGMDEQFF.

This clonotype turned up a few times. The chain combines TRBV7-7 with TRBJ2-2, with 8 bases fitting TRBD1. The CDR3 is 17 residues long. The germline V gene encodes CDR1 SSHAT and CDR2 FNYEAQ (reference sequence). The junction had 11 bases not matched to a gene; V was cut back by 5 bases and J by 3 bases. CDR3 nucleotide sequence: TGTGCCAGCAGCCAAACCCCCGGGACAGGTCACACCGGGGAGCTGTTTTTT. This encodes CASSQTPGTGHTGELFF. The complete variable domain, with remaining parts taken from reference TRBV7-7 and TRBJ2-2, reads GAGVSQSPRYKVTKRGQDVTLRCDPISSHATLYWYQQALGQGPEFLTYFNYEAQPDKSGLPSDRFSAERPEGSISTLTIQRTEQRDSAMYRCASSQTPGTGHTGELFFGEGSRLTVL.

This clonotype has just a few counts. The rearrangement links TRBV20-1 to TRBJ1-6; weak D call: TRBD1 (6 bases). Germline CDR1 is DFQATT and CDR2 is SNEGSKA (reference sequence). CDR3 length: 13 amino acids. V was pared by 6 bases and J by 7 bases, with 13 bases between. CDR3 coding DNA: TGCAGTGCCAAGGGGGGAGGAAATTCACCCCTCCACTTT. It is translated as CSAKGGGNSPLHF.

This clonotype was seen only a few times. V is TRBV28 and J is TRBJ2-1, with TRBD2 matching over 11 bases. There are 13 residues in the CDR3. V trimming: 11 bases; J trimming: 3 bases; junction bases outside the gene matches: 3. The germline V gene has CDR1 MDHEN and CDR2 SYDVKM. CDR3 sequence reads: CAVGLADYNEQFF. The CDR3 region has the DNA TGTGCCGTGGGACTAGCGGACTACAATGAGCAGTTCTTC. Looking up the rest from reference TRBV28 and TRBJ2-1 gives the full variable domain: DVKVTQSSRYLVKRTGEKVFLECVQDMDHENMFWYRQDPGLGLRLIYFSYDVKMKEKGDIPEGYSVSREKKERFSLILESASTNQTSMYLCAVGLADYNEQFFGPGTRLTVL.

This chain uses TRBV28 with TRBJ2-3; 9 bases are a match to TRBD1. The V and J ends lost 7 bases and 4 bases, in that order; junction bases with no gene match: 9. CDR3 length equals 15 residues. CDR1 and CDR2 from the germline V gene are MDHEN and SYDVKM. The CDR3 region is CASTPGTGLADTQYF. The CDR3 nucleotides read TGTGCCAGCACCCCCGGGACAGGGTTGGCAGATACGCAGTATTTT.

V is TRBV28 and J is TRBJ2-1; 7 nucleotides agree with TRBD2. CDR1 and CDR2 from the germline V gene are MDHEN and SYDVKM. The length of the CDR3 is 14 residues. The ends lost 3 bases at V and 8 bases at J; junction bases unmatched: 7. In DNA, the CDR3 is TGTGCCAGCAGTTTGCTAGCGGAGGACGATGAGCAGTTCTTC. This sequence encodes CASSLLAEDDEQFF. The whole variable domain, filled in from reference TRBV28 and TRBJ2-1, reads DVKVTQSSRYLVKRTGEKVFLECVQDMDHENMFWYRQDPGLGLRLIYFSYDVKMKEKGDIPEGYSVSREKKERFSLILESASTNQTSMYLCASSLLAEDDEQFFGPGTRLTVL.

This sequence joins TRBV7-6 and TRBJ2-5, with 9 bases fitting TRBD2. Trimming took 5 bases from V and 4 from J; bases not matched to a gene: 11. The germline V gene has CDR1 SGHVS and CDR2 FNYEAQ. The CDR3 has 16 amino acids. This CDR3 is CASSPTSGGARETQYF. Here the CDR3 DNA reads TGTGCCAGCAGCCCGACTAGCGGAGGGGCCCGAGAGACCCAGTACTTC.

This chain uses TRBV29-1 with TRBJ2-5; 7 positions agree with TRBD2. Germline V gene lookup returns CDR1 SQVTM and CDR2 ANQGSEA. J gave up 2 bases and V 5 bases, and 8 bases lay outside the gene matches. This CDR3 spans 14 amino acids. The CDR3, as DNA: TGCAGCGTTCAAGCGGGGACGATTCAAGAGACCCAGTACTTC. It is translated as CSVQAGTIQETQYF.

J is TRBJ2-7 and V is TRBV10-2, with a possible D match to TRBD2 (5 bases). Germline CDR1 WSHSY, CDR2 SAAADI. This CDR3 has 15 residues. The V gene lost 4 bases and the J gene lost 2 bases, with 15 bases spanning the gap. CDR3: CASSAERRTPYEQYF. As DNA, the CDR3 is TGCGCCAGCAGTGCCGAGCGGAGGACCCCCTACGAGCAGTACTTC.

This clonotype occurred many times. CDR3 DNA sequence: TGTGCCATCAGTGCGTCGACTAGCGGAGGGCTGGAGACCCAGTACTTC. Translated, it gives CAISASTSGGLETQYF. V and J are TRBV10-3 and TRBJ2-5, with TRBD2 identical over 9 bases. The ends lost 4 bases at V and 5 bases at J; junction bases unmatched: 11. This CDR3 region has 16 residues. Germline values: CDR1 ENHRY, CDR2 SYGVKD.

This clonotype appeared a few times. The chain couples TRBV12-3 or TRBV12-4 to TRBJ2-7, with 12 nucleotides matching TRBD2. The CDR3 spans 15 residues. J gave up 5 bases and V 3 bases, and 5 bases lay outside the gene matches. The CDR3 nucleotides read TGTGCCAGCAGTTTGACTAGCGGGAGTGGGGACGAGCAGTACTTC. As protein: CASSLTSGSGDEQYF.